This record covers a single T cell receptor (beta chain). Its antigen is unknown. Sequenced by immunoSEQ multiplex PCR; TCRdb stores in-frame clones only, minus some. Found here are about 57,000 clones, more than 80% of them singletons; the top ten hold roughly 6%. The V and J ends lost 4 bases and 4 bases, in that order; junction bases with no gene match: 6. This CDR3 has 14 amino acids. Germline V gene data show CDR1 as SEHNR and CDR2 as FQNEAQ (reference sequence). These data are taken from a study of cytomegalovirus exposure and HLA in healthy donors. Overall study findings and caveats: There were over 150 TCR beta chains listed as cytomegalovirus-associated.

This chain joins TRBV7-9 and TRBJ2-5, with TRBD2 matching 7 bases. This clonotype was obtained from a woman between 18 and 30 years old in good health and CMV-seronegative. Sequenced sample: PBMCs. The CDR3 spells CASSSPPSGETQYF. Here the CDR3 DNA reads TGTGCCAGCAGCTCGCCCCCTAGCGGAGAGACCCAGTACTTC.